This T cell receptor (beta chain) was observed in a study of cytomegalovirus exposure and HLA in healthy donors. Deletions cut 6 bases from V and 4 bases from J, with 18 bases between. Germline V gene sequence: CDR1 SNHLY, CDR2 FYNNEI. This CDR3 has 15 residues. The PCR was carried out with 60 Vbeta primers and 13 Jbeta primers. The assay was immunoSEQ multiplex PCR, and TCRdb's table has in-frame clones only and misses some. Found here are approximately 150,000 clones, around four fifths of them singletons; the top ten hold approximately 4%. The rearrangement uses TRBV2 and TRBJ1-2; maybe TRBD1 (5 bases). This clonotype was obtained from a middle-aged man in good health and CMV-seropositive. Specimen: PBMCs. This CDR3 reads CASSLGGGGFYGYTF. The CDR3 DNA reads TGTGCCAGCAGCCTGGGCGGGGGGGGATTCTATGGCTACACCTTC.